These 27 T cell receptor beta chains were all obtained from the same sample, sequenced in a study of blood T cell repertoires in COVID-19. Only in-frame clones appear in the TCRdb table, and some are missing; sequencing was by immunoSEQ multiplex PCR. The sample holds about 60,000 clones, around nine tenths seen once. Sequencing was carried out using peripheral blood. These receptors all come from a man in his 60s with acute or convalescent COVID-19.

The chain has TRBV2 and TRBJ2-3; D possibly corresponds to TRBD1 (5 bases). Germline-derived CDR1 and CDR2 are SNHLY and FYNNEI. Trimming took off 3 bases at V and 7 bases at J, with 8 bases between the two ends. The CDR3 is 12 residues long. In DNA form, the CDR3 reads TGTGCCAGCAGTGACAGGGCACATACGCAGTATTTT. Amino acid sequence: CASSDRAHTQYF. The full variable domain, in which reference TRBV2 and TRBJ2-3 provide the parts outside the CDR3, is EPEVTQTPSHQVTQMGQEVILRCVPISNHLYFYWYRQILGQKVEFLVSFYNNEISEKSEIFDDQFSVERPDGSNFTLKIRSTKLEDSAMYFCASSDRAHTQYFGPGTRLTVL.

The chain is built from TRBV30 and TRBJ2-1; 7 nucleotides align to TRBD1. The CDR3 runs to 12 residues. With V trimmed by 4 bases and J by 5 bases, 2 bases remained unmatched. Per germline, CDR1 GTSNPN and CDR2 SVGIG (reference sequence). The CDR3 sequence is CAWKGANNEQFF. CDR3 DNA: TGTGCCTGGAAGGGGGCGAACAATGAGCAGTTCTTC.

The CDR3 is CASSAGSFLNYGYTF. The CDR3 DNA is TGTGCCAGCAGCGCCGGGTCTTTTCTTAACTATGGCTACACCTTC. This sequence joins TRBV3-1 (or the pseudogene TRBV3-2) and TRBJ1-2; D not resolved. V was pared by 5 bases and J by 1 base, with 14 bases between. CDR1 and CDR2 from the germline V gene are LGHDT and YNNKEL (reference sequence). The CDR3 length is 15 residues.

V usage is TRBV5-1 and J usage is TRBJ1-4; perhaps TRBD1 as D (6 bases). The CDR3 extends over 14 amino acids. Germline CDR1 SGHRS, CDR2 YFSETQ. The V end was cut by 4 bases, the J end by 4 bases, with 11 bases between. The CDR3 is CASSPGQLNEKLFF. CDR3 DNA: TGCGCCAGCAGCCCGGGACAACTTAATGAAAAACTGTTTTTT.

This rearrangement joins TRBV5-1 to TRBJ2-2, with TRBD1 as a possible D gene (5 bases). Between the trimmed V and J ends, which lost 1 base and 7 bases, there was a span of 11 bases. Germline V gives CDR1 SGHRS, CDR2 YFSETQ. This CDR3 region has 14 residues. CDR3 loop: CASSLPTQGGELFF. In nucleotides, the CDR3 is TGCGCCAGCAGCTTGCCGACCCAGGGCGGGGAGCTGTTTTTT.

The V call is TRBV27, the J call TRBJ2-5; 7 nucleotides agree with TRBD2. The CDR3 consists of 16 residues. V gave up 5 bases and J gave up 2 bases; unmatched junction bases: 11. Germline V CDR1 and CDR2: MNHEY, SMNVEV (reference sequence). The CDR3 loop is CASSPMGLAVQETQYF. The CDR3 DNA follows: TGTGCCAGCAGTCCCATGGGGCTAGCGGTTCAAGAGACCCAGTACTTC.

This clone was recorded a few times. The chain combines TRBV19 with TRBJ1-1; D gene ambiguous. The CDR3 extends over 17 amino acids. Germline CDR1 is LNHDA and CDR2 is SQIVND (reference sequence). The V end lost 7 bases, the J end lost 0 bases, and 21 bases lay between the germline ends. CDR3 amino acids: CASKLLNPFGMNTEAFF. The CDR3 DNA follows: TGTGCCAGTAAATTATTGAACCCGTTCGGGATGAACACTGAAGCTTTCTTT.

The V gene is TRBV13, the J gene TRBJ2-7, with 7 bases aligning to TRBD2. This CDR3 has 17 amino acids. With V trimmed by 5 bases and J by 2 bases, 15 bases remained unmatched. The germline CDR1 and CDR2 sequences are PRHDT and FYEKMQ (reference sequence). CDR3 in amino acids: CASSAPLARDPTYEQYF. Written as DNA, the CDR3 is TGTGCCAGCAGCGCCCCACTAGCGCGGGACCCCACCTACGAGCAGTACTTC.

The chain employs TRBV19 and TRBJ1-5; D is unresolved. Trimming took off 5 bases at V and 3 bases at J, with 14 bases between the two ends. CDR1 and CDR2 from the germline V gene are LNHDA and SQIVND (reference sequence). This CDR3 has 15 amino acids. In DNA, the CDR3 is TGTGCCAGTAGTCACACCCGGGGATTCAATCAGCCCCAGCATTTT. It translates to CASSHTRGFNQPQHF.

This chain uses TRBV4-1 with TRBJ2-2, with a weak D call TRBD2 (6 bases). The CDR3 has 13 amino acids. Germline CDR1 is MGHRA and CDR2 is YSYEKL. The V end lost 4 bases, the J end lost 5 bases, and 8 bases lay between the germline ends. The CDR3 reads CASSLRGTGELFF. The CDR3 bases are TGCGCCAGCAGCCTTCGGGGGACCGGGGAGCTGTTTTTT.

The chain is built from TRBV19 and TRBJ2-7, with TRBD2 matching over 7 bases. The CDR3 runs to 15 residues. With V trimmed by 3 bases and J by 0 bases, 5 bases remained unmatched. Looked up from germline, CDR1 is LNHDA and CDR2 is SQIVND (reference sequence). The CDR3 loop reads CASSIGDYASYEQYF. In DNA, the CDR3 is TGTGCCAGTAGTATCGGGGACTACGCCTCCTACGAGCAGTACTTC.

The CDR3 sequence: CASSQESGDRPYPYSNQPQHF. The CDR3 DNA sequence: TGTGCCAGCAGCCAAGAAAGCGGGGACAGGCCCTATCCTTATAGCAATCAGCCCCAGCATTTT. The V and J genes are TRBV3-1 (or the pseudogene TRBV3-2) and TRBJ1-5; TRBD1 matches 8 bases. Germline V lookup: CDR1 LGHDT, CDR2 YNNKEL (reference sequence). The CDR3 runs 21 residues. After removal of 0 bases from V and 0 bases from J, the junction contained 16 bases not matched to a gene.

A few counts support this clone. The J gene is TRBJ2-1, the V gene TRBV24-1; TRBD2 aligns across 11 bases. This CDR3 is built from 18 residues. Germline loops: CDR1 KGHDR, CDR2 SFDVKD. V dropped 4 bases and J dropped 4; count of bases not matched to a gene: 11. CDR3 DNA: TGTGCCACCAGTGACGACCGACTAGCGGGACTTGGTTACAATGAGCAGTTCTTC. Protein product: CATSDDRLAGLGYNEQFF.

This clone ranks as medium-sized. DNA of the CDR3: TGTGCCAGCAGTTCCAGGGACTTGGGAGATACGCAGTATTTT. Translation: CASSSRDLGDTQYF. The rearrangement uses TRBV27 and TRBJ2-3, with D tentatively TRBD2 (6 bases). With 4 bases removed from V and 5 bases from J, the gap between germline ends came to 13 bases. The CDR3 covers 14 residues. Per the germline V gene, CDR1 is MNHEY and CDR2 is SMNVEV (reference sequence).

The chain joins TRBV28 to TRBJ2-7; 14 bases agree with TRBD2. The V gene's germline CDR1 is MDHEN and CDR2 SYDVKM. This CDR3 has 15 amino acids. The V gene end was trimmed by 3 bases and the J gene end by 6 bases; junction bases not matched to a gene: 4. In DNA, the CDR3 is TGTGCCAGCAGTTTCACGGGACTAGCGGGAGCCGAGCAGTACTTC. Its translation is CASSFTGLAGAEQYF.

The table lists this clone with a count of one. This chain connects TRBV5-1 to TRBJ1-4; 7 nucleotides agree with TRBD1. V shed 0 bases and J 2 bases; nucleotides not matched to a gene: 1. Germline values: CDR1 SGHRS, CDR2 YFSETQ. The CDR3 loop spans 15 amino acids. Written as DNA, the CDR3 is TGCGCCAGCAGCTTGGCGGGACAGACTAATGAAAAACTGTTTTTT. It specifies CASSLAGQTNEKLFF.

The chain has TRBV6-5 and TRBJ1-1; no definite D call. V was pared by 7 bases and J by 1 base, with 10 bases between. The CDR3 is 13 amino acids. The germline V gene has CDR1 MNHEY and CDR2 SVGAGI. The CDR3 region is CASIGIPNTEAFF. CDR3 DNA sequence: TGTGCCAGCATCGGTATCCCGAACACTGAAGCTTTCTTT.

The chain uses TRBV3-1 (or the pseudogene TRBV3-2) and TRBJ2-2; 7 nucleotides match TRBD2. From germline, CDR1 is LGHDT and CDR2 YNNKEL (reference sequence). After removal of 4 bases from V and 5 bases from J, the junction contained 10 bases not matched to a gene. The CDR3 spans 16 residues. This CDR3 reads CASSLPGGRGTGELFF. CDR3 sequence (DNA): TGTGCCAGCAGCCTCCCCGGCGGGAGAGGGACCGGGGAGCTGTTTTTT.

This chain links TRBV28 with TRBJ1-3; 12 bases are a match to TRBD1. V trimming: 8 bases; J trimming: 0 bases; junction bases outside the gene matches: 11. Germline-derived CDR1 and CDR2 are MDHEN and SYDVKM. The CDR3 consists of 18 residues. In nucleotides, the CDR3 is TGTGCCAGCGGAGGGACAGGGGGCCTCTGGGCCTCTGGAAACACCATATATTTT. Amino acids: CASGGTGGLWASGNTIYF.

The chain combines TRBV7-9 with TRBJ2-3; 8 nucleotides line up with TRBD2. Germline-derived CDR1 and CDR2 are SEHNR and FQNEAQ (reference sequence). V dropped 1 base and J dropped 0; count of bases not matched to a gene: 3. The CDR3 runs to 16 residues. The CDR3 nucleotides read TGTGCCAGCAGCTTAGATAGGACTAGCAGCACAGATACGCAGTATTTT. This gives the protein CASSLDRTSSTDTQYF.

This chain joins TRBV18 and TRBJ2-7; no clear D gene. The V and J ends lost 6 bases and 0 bases respectively, with 9 bases between them. The CDR3 consists of 13 residues. Per germline, CDR1 KGHSH and CDR2 LQKENI. CDR3 loop: CASSGGSSYEQYF. The DNA of the CDR3 is TGTGCCAGCTCTGGCGGTAGCTCCTACGAGCAGTACTTC.

The genes are TRBV29-1 and TRBJ2-1, with TRBD2 identical over 7 bases. Looked up from germline, CDR1 is SQVTM and CDR2 is ANQGSEA. The CDR3 length is 14 residues. The V segment lost 3 bases and the J segment 0 bases; nucleotides outside the gene matches: 2. This chain's CDR3 is CSVEGGSSYNEQFF. The CDR3 coding sequence is TGCAGCGTTGAGGGCGGGAGCTCCTACAATGAGCAGTTCTTC.

The V gene is TRBV4-2, the J gene TRBJ2-1; a possible D gene is TRBD2 (6 bases). The V end was cut by 1 base, the J end by 12 bases, with 10 bases between. Germline CDR1 and CDR2: LGHNA and YNFKEQ. This CDR3 is built from 12 residues. Here the CDR3 reads CASSQGGVGQFF. The CDR3 DNA is TGTGCCAGCAGCCAAGGGGGGGTCGGGCAGTTCTTC.

The V gene is TRBV6-5, the J gene TRBJ2-1; possible D gene TRBD1, 5 bases. The germline V gene encodes CDR1 MNHEY and CDR2 SVGAGI. Trimming left V 4 bases short and J 13 bases short, with 14 bases between. CDR3 length: 12 amino acids. The chain's CDR3 is CASSSPTAPQFF. DNA of the CDR3: TGTGCCAGCAGTTCTCCGACAGCGCCCCAGTTCTTC.

This sequence joins TRBV25-1 and TRBJ1-1; D gene uncertain. V lost 4 bases and J lost 1, with 7 bases in between. This CDR3 spans 13 amino acids. The germline CDR1 and CDR2 sequences are MGHDK and SYGVNS. The CDR3 DNA sequence: TGTGCCAGCAGTGCCCGACAGAACACTGAAGCTTTCTTT. The encoded protein is CASSARQNTEAFF.

V gene TRBV7-2 combines with J gene TRBJ2-1; D perhaps matches TRBD2 (6 bases). V lost 1 base, J lost 10 bases, and 8 bases lay in between. The length of the CDR3 is 12 residues. The V gene's germline CDR1 is SGHTA and CDR2 FQGNSA. CDR3 loop: CASSLDGGEQFF. DNA for the CDR3: TGTGCCAGCAGCTTAGATGGGGGGGAGCAGTTCTTC.

This clone was recorded once. The rearrangement joins TRBV12-3 or TRBV12-4 to TRBJ1-1; D is ambiguous. The CDR3 extends over 13 amino acids. V dropped 7 bases and J dropped 4 bases, with 13 bases sitting between them. As DNA, the CDR3 is TGTGCCAGCACCCGGAGTGGTGGCACTGAAGCTTTCTTT. Protein sequence: CASTRSGGTEAFF.